The following is a TCR beta chain sequence with its context. A read error may explain this, as a much larger clone is one base away. Described time point: peripheral blood 6 weeks after treatment start. This entry is derived from a study of PD-L1 blockade in urothelial cancer. Whole-study context: Patients took up atezolizumab in the mid-2010s at 1,200 mg intravenously every 3 weeks. About 90% of the roughly 29 patients were men who had bladder-origin urothelial cancer. Treatment start was followed by blood analysis at 3 weeks (second dose) and again at 6 weeks.

The data were produced by immunoSEQ multiplex PCR, yet TCRdb's version contains in-frame clones alone and is incomplete. The data hold more than 95,000 clones, with about 82% observed a single time. This CDR3 is built from 15 residues. The germline gives CDR1 MGHRA, CDR2 YSYEKL. V lost 1 base, J lost 3 bases, and 13 bases lay in between. J is TRBJ2-7 and V is TRBV4-1; D unclear. The sequencing here drew on PBMCs, taken around atezolizumab (anti-PD-L1) treatment. The TCR originated in a man aged 50-59 years with urothelial cancer. CDR3 residues: CASSQGIALGYEQYF. DNA for the CDR3: TGCGCCAGCAGCCAAGGGATAGCCCTAGGCTACGAGCAGTACTTC.